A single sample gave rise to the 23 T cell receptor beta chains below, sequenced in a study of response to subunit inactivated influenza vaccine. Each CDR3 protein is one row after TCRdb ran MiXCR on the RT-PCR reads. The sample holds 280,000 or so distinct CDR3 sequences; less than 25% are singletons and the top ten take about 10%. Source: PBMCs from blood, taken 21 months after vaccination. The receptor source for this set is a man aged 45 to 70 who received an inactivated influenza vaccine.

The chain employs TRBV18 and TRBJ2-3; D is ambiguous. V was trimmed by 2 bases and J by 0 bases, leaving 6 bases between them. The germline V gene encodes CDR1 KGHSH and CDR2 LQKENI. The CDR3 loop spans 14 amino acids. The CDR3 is CASSPGMSTDTQYF. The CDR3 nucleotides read TGTGCCAGCTCACCAGGAATGAGCACAGATACGCAGTATTTT.

The CDR3 is CSARGPESPEAFF. CDR3 nucleotide sequence: TGCAGTGCTAGGGGTCCGGAGTCCCCTGAAGCTTTCTTT. This rearrangement joins TRBV20-1 to TRBJ1-1; D is undetermined. The CDR3 sequence is 13 residues long. CDR1 DFQATT and CDR2 SNEGSKA come from the germline V gene (reference sequence). The ends were cut back, 3 bases at V and 6 bases at J, with 14 bases in the middle.

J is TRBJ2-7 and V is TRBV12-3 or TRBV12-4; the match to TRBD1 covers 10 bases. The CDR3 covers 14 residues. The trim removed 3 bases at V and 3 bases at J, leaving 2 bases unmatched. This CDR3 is CASSFRTGGYEQYF. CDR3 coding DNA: TGTGCCAGCAGTTTCCGGACAGGGGGCTACGAGCAGTACTTC.

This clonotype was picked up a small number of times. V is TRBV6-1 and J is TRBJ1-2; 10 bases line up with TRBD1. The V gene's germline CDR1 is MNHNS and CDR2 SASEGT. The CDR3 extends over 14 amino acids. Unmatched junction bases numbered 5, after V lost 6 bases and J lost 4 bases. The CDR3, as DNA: TGTGCCAGCAGCTGGGACAGGGGCGGCTATGGCTACACCTTC. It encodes CASSWDRGGYGYTF.

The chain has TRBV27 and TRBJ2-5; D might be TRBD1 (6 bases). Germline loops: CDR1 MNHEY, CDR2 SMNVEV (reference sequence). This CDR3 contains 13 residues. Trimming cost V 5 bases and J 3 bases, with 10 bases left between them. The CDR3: CASSRWDKETQYF. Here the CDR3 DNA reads TGTGCCAGCAGTCGGTGGGACAAAGAGACCCAGTACTTC.

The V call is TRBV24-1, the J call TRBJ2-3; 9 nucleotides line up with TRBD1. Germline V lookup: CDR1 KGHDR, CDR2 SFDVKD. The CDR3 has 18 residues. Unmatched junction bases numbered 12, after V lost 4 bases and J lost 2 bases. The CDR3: CATSDHPRDRVHTDTQYF. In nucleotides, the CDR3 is TGTGCCACCAGTGACCACCCCCGGGACAGGGTCCACACAGATACGCAGTATTTT.

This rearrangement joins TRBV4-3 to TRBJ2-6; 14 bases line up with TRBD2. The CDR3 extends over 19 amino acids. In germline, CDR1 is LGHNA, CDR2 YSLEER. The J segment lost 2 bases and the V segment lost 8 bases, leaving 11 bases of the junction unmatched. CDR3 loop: CASGRGLAGVSAGANVLTF. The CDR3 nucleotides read TGCGCCAGCGGCCGGGGACTAGCGGGAGTTTCGGCTGGGGCCAACGTCCTGACTTTC.

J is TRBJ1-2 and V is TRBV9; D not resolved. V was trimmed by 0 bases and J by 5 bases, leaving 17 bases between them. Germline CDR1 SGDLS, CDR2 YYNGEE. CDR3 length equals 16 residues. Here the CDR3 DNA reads TGTGCCAGCAGCGTAGACTTACAAGGCACCAATTATGGCTACACCTTC. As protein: CASSVDLQGTNYGYTF.

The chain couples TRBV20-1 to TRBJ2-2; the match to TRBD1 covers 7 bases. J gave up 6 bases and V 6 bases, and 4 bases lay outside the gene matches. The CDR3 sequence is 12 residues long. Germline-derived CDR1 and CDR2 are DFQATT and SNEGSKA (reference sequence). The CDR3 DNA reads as TGCAGTGCCACACAGGGGTCCGGGGAGCTGTTTTTT. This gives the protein CSATQGSGELFF.

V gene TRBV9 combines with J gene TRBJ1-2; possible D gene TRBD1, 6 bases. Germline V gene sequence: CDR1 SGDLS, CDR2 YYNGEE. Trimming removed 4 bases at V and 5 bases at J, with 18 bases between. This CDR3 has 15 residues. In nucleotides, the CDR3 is TGTGCCAGCAGCCCCCGGGACAATTGGAGGTATGGCTACACCTTC. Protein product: CASSPRDNWRYGYTF.

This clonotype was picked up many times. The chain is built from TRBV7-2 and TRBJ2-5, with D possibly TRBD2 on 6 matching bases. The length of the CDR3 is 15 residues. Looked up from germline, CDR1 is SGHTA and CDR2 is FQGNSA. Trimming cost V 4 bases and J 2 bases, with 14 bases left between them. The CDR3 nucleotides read TGTGCCAGCAGCTACGGACTAAAGATACAAGAGACCCAGTACTTC. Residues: CASSYGLKIQETQYF.

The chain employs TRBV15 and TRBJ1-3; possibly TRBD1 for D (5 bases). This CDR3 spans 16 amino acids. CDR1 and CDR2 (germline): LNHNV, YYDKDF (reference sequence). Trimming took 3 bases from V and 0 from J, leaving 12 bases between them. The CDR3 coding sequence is TGTGCCACCAGCAGGTCCAGGGTAGGCTCTGGAAACACCATATATTTT. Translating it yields CATSRSRVGSGNTIYF.

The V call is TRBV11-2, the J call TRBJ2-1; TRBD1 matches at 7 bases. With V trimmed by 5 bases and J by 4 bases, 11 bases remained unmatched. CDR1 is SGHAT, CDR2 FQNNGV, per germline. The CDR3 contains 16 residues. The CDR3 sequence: CASSLRQGRRYNEQFF. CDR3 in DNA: TGTGCCAGCAGCCTTAGACAGGGCCGACGATACAATGAGCAGTTCTTC.

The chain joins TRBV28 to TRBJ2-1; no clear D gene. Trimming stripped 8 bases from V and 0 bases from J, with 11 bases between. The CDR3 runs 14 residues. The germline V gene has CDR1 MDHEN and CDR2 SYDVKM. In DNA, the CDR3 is TGTGCCAGCGGATCTTGGAGCTCCTACAATGAGCAGTTCTTC. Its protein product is CASGSWSSYNEQFF.

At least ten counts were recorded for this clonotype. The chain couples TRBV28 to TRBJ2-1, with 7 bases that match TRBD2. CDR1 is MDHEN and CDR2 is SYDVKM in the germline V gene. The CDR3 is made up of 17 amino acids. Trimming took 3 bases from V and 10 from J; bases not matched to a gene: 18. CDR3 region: CASSFISPMGGLGEQFF. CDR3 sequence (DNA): TGTGCCAGCAGTTTCATTTCCCCGATGGGGGGGTTAGGGGAGCAGTTCTTC.

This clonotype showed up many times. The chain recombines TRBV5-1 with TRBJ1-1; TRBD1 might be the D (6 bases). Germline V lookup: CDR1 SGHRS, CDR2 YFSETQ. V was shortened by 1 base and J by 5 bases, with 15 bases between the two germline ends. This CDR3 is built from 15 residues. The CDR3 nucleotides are TGCGCCAGCAGCTTGTCTCGGGGGGCAGGAACTGAAGCTTTCTTT. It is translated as CASSLSRGAGTEAFF.

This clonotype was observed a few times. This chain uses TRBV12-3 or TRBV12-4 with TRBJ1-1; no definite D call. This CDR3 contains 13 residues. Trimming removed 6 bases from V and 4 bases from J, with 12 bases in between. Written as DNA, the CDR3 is TGTGCCAGCAGGTCCCAATTGAGCACTGAAGCTTTCTTT. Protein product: CASRSQLSTEAFF.

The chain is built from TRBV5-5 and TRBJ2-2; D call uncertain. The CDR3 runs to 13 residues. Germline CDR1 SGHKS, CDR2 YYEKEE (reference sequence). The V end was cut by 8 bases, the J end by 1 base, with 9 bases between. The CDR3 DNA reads TGTGCCAGGGGCCCCGGGAACACCGGGGAGCTGTTTTTT. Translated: CARGPGNTGELFF.

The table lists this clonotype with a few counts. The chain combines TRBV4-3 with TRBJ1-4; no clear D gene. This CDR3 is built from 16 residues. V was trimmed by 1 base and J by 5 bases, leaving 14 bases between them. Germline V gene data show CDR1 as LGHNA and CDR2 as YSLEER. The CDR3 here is CASSQAPQKLNEKLFF. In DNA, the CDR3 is TGCGCCAGCAGCCAAGCTCCCCAGAAACTCAATGAAAAACTGTTTTTT.

The CDR3 sequence: CASSEQGRSQETQYF. CDR3 DNA: TGTGCCAGCTCCGAACAGGGAAGGAGTCAAGAGACCCAGTACTTC. The V and J genes are TRBV18 and TRBJ2-5, with TRBD1 as a possible D gene (6 bases). Germline CDR1 and CDR2: KGHSH and LQKENI. V lost 6 bases and J 2 bases, leaving 16 bases between the germline ends. This CDR3 has 15 residues.

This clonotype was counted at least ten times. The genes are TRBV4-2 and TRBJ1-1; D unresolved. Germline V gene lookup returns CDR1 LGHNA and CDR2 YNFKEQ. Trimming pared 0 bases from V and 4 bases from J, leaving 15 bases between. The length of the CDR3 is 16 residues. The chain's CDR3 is CASSQEAGSGSTEAFF. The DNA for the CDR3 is TGTGCCAGCAGCCAAGAAGCGGGTTCGGGGTCCACTGAAGCTTTCTTT.

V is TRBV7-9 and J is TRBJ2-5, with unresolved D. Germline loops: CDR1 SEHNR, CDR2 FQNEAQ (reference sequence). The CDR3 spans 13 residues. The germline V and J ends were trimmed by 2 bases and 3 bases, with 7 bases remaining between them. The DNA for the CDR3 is TGTGCCAGCAGCTTAACGATGGAAGAGACCCAGTACTTC. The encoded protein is CASSLTMEETQYF. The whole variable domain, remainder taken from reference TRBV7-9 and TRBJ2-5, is DTGVSQNPRHKITKRGQNVTFRCDPISEHNRLYWYRQTLGQGPEFLTYFQNEAQLEKSRLLSDRFSAERPKGSFSTLEIQRTEQGDSAMYLCASSLTMEETQYFGPGTRLLVL.

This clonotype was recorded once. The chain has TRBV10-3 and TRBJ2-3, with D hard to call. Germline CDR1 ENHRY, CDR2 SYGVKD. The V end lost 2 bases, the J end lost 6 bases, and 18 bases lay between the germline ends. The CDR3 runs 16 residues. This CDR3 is CAISELTGGGLDTQYF. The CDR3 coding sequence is TGTGCCATCAGTGAGCTGACTGGCGGTGGATTGGATACGCAGTATTTT.